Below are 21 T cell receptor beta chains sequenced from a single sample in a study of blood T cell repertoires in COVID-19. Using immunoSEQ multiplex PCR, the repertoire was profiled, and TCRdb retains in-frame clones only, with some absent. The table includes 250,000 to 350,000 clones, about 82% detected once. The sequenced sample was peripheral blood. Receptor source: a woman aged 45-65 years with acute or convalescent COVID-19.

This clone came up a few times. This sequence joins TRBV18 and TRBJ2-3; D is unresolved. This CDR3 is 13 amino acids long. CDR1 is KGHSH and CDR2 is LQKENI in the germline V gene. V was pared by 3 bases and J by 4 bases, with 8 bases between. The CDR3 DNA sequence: TGTGCCAGCTCACCCAATGAGGCAGATACGCAGTATTTT. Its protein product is CASSPNEADTQYF.

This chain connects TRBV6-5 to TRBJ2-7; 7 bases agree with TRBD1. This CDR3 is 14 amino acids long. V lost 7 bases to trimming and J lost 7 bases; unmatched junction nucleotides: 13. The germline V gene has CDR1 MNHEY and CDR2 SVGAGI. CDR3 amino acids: CASTQGGPRGEQYF. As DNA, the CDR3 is TGTGCCAGCACCCAAGGGGGCCCCAGGGGGGAGCAGTACTTC.

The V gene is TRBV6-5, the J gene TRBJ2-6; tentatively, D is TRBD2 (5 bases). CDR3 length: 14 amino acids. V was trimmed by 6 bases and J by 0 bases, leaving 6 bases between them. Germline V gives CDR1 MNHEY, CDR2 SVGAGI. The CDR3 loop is CASRTSSGANVLTF. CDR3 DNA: TGTGCCAGCAGAACTAGCTCTGGGGCCAACGTCCTGACTTTC.

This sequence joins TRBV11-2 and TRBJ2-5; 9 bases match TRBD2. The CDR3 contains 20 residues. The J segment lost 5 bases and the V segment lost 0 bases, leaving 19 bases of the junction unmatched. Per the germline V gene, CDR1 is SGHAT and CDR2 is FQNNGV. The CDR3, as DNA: TGTGCCAGCAGCTTAGATCGTTTTATTAGGTTAGCGGGAGATCAGGAGACCCAGTACTTC. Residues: CASSLDRFIRLAGDQETQYF.

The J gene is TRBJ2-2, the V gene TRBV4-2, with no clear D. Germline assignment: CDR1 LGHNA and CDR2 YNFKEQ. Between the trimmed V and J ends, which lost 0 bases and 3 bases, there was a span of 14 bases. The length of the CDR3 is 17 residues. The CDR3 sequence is CASSQDTSDTDTGELFF. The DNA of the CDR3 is TGTGCCAGCAGCCAAGATACGTCCGACACCGACACCGGGGAGCTGTTTTTT.

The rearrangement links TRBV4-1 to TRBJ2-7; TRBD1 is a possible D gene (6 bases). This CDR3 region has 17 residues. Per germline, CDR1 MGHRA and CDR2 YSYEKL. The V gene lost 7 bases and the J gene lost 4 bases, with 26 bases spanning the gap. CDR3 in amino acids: CASTRKSEVVGGYEQYF. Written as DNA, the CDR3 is TGCGCCAGCACCCGAAAAAGCGAGGTAGTAGGGGGATACGAGCAGTACTTC.

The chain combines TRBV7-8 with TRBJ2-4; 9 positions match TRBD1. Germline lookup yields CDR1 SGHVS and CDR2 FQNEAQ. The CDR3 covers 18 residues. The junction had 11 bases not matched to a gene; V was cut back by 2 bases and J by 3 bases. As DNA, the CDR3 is TGTGCCAGCAGCTTATATGACAGGGGGACTTGGGGCAAAAACATTCAGTACTTC. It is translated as CASSLYDRGTWGKNIQYF.

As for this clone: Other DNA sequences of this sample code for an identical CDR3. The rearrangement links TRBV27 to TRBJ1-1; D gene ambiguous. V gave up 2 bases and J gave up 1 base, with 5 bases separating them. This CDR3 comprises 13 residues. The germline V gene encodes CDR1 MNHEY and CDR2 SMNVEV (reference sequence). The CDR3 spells CASSLGRNTEAFF. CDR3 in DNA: TGTGCCAGCAGTTTAGGCAGGAACACTGAAGCTTTCTTT.

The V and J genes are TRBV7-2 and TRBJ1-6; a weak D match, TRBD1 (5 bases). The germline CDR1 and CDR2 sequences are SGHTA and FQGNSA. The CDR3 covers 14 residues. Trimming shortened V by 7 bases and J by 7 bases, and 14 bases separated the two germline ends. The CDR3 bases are TGTGCCAGCAACCCCTTTAGACAGAATTCACCCCTCCACTTT. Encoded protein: CASNPFRQNSPLHF.

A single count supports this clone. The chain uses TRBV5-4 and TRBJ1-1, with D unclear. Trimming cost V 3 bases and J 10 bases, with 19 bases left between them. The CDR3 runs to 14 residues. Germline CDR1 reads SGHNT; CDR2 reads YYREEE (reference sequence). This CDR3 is CASSWTGVNSVAFF. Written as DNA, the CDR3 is TGTGCCAGCAGCTGGACCGGGGTAAACAGTGTAGCTTTCTTT.

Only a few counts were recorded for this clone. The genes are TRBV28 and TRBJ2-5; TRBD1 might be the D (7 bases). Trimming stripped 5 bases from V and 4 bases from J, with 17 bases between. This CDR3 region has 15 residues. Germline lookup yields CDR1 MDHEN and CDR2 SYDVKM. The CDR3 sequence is CASSPARRGRETQYF. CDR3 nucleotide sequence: TGTGCCAGCAGTCCAGCCAGGAGGGGGCGAGAGACCCAGTACTTC.

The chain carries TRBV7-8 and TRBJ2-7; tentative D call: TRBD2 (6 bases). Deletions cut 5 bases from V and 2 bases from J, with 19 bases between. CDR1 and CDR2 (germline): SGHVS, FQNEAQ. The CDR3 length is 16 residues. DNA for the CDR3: TGTGCCAGCAGCCGTCTCCCCCCTAGCGCAACCTACGAGCAGTACTTC. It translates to CASSRLPPSATYEQYF.

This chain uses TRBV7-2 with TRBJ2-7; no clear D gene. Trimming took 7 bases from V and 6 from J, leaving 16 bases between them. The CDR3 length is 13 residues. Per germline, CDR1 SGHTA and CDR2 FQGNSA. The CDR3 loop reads CASNRYPPLEQYF. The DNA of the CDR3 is TGTGCCAGCAACCGATACCCGCCACTCGAGCAGTACTTC.

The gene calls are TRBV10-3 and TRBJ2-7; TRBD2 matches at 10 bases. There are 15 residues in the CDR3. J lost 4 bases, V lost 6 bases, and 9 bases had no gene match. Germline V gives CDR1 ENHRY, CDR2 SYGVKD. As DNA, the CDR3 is TGTGCCATCAGGGCCGGGACTAGCGACAAATACGAGCAGTACTTC. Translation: CAIRAGTSDKYEQYF.

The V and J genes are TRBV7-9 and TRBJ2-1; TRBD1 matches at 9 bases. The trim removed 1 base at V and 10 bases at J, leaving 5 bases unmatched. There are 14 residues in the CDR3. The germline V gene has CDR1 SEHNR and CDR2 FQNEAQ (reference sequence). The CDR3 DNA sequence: TGTGCCAGCAGCTTAGGAACAGGGGGCAACGAGCAGTTCTTC. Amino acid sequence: CASSLGTGGNEQFF. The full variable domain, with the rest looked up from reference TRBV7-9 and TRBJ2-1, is DTGVSQNPRHKITKRGQNVTFRCDPISEHNRLYWYRQTLGQGPEFLTYFQNEAQLEKSRLLSDRFSAERPKGSFSTLEIQRTEQGDSAMYLCASSLGTGGNEQFFGPGTRLTVL.

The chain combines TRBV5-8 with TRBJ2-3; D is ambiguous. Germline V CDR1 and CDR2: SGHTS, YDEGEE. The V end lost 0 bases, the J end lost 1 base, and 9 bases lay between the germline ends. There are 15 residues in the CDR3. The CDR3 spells CASSLVVAGTDTQYF. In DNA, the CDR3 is TGTGCCAGCAGCTTGGTGGTAGCCGGCACAGATACGCAGTATTTT.

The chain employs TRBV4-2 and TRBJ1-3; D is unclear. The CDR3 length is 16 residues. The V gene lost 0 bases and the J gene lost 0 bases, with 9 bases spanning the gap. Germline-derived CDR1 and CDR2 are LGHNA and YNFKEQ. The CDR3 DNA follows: TGTGCCAGCAGCCAAGAGTGGAGCGGCTCTGGAAACACCATATATTTT. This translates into CASSQEWSGSGNTIYF.

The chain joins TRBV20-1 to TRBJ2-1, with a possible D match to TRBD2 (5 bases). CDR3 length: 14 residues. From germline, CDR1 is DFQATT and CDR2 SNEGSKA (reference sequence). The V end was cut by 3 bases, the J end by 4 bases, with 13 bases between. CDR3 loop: CSASVGNGYNEQFF. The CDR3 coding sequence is TGCAGTGCTAGTGTCGGGAATGGGTACAATGAGCAGTTCTTC.

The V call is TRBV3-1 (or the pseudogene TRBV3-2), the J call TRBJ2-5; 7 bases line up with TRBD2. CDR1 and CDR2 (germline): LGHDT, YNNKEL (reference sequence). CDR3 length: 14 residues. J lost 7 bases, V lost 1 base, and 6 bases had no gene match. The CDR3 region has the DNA TGTGCCAGCAGCCAAGTTGCGGGAGAGGGGACCCAGTACTTC. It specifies CASSQVAGEGTQYF.

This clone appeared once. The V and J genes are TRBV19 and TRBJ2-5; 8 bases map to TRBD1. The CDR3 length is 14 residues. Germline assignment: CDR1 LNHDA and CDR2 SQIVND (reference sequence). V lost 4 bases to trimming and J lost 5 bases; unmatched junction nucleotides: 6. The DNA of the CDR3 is TGTGCCAGTAGTACTAGACAGGGGTTGGAGACCCAGTACTTC. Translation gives CASSTRQGLETQYF.

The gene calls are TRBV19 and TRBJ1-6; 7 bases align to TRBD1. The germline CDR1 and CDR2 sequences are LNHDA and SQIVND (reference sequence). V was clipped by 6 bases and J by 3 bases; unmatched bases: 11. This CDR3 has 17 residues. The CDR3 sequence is CASRGTYRGDYNSPLHF. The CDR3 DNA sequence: TGTGCCAGTAGGGGGACTTACAGGGGCGACTATAATTCACCCCTCCACTTT.